Listed here are 15 T cell receptor beta chains from one sample, sequenced in a study of CD8 T cells in Susac syndrome. The authors reverse transcribed 0.5 to 1 ug RNA with random hexamers. Via MiXCR, TCRdb re-called the immunoSEQ multiplex PCR reads, giving one row per CDR3 protein. The sample has some 300,000 distinct CDR3 sequences, about nine tenths seen once. The sequencing input was CD8+ T cells from PBMCs. The receptor set was obtained from a human donor with multiple sclerosis.

The rearrangement joins TRBV7-9 to TRBJ2-2, with D hard to call. The germline V gene encodes CDR1 SEHNR and CDR2 FQNEAQ (reference sequence). This CDR3 has 13 residues. Trimming removed 1 base at V and 3 bases at J, with 3 bases between. The CDR3 loop reads CASSLVHTGELFF. Written as DNA, the CDR3 is TGTGCCAGCAGCTTAGTGCACACCGGGGAGCTGTTTTTT.

In the case of this clonotype: Its ends do not fully match the called genes, so a read error is possible. The rearrangement uses TRBV14 and TRBJ2-1; TRBD1 might be the D (5 bases). Germline V CDR1 and CDR2: SGHDN, FVKESK. The CDR3 contains 15 residues. The CDR3 is CASSQDRSRVNEQFF. In nucleotides, the CDR3 is TGTGCCAGCAGTCAAGACCGGAGCAGGGTGAATGAGCAGTTCTTC.

The rearrangement links TRBV10-3 to TRBJ1-2; 7 nucleotides agree with TRBD1. Germline assignment: CDR1 ENHRY and CDR2 SYGVKD. The CDR3 has 13 residues. The trim removed 3 bases at V and 8 bases at J, leaving 6 bases unmatched. This chain's CDR3 is CAISERDSDGYTF. Written as DNA, the CDR3 is TGTGCCATCAGTGAACGGGACAGCGACGGCTACACCTTC.

The gene calls are TRBV5-4 and TRBJ2-7, with a weak D call TRBD1 (5 bases). Germline V gene data show CDR1 as SGHNT and CDR2 as YYREEE (reference sequence). The ends were cut back, 6 bases at V and 0 bases at J, with 13 bases in the middle. This CDR3 spans 14 amino acids. This chain's CDR3 is CASTGHLGSYEQYF. CDR3 coding DNA: TGTGCCAGCACCGGACATTTAGGCTCCTACGAGCAGTACTTC.

The chain is built from TRBV5-6 and TRBJ2-1, with TRBD1 matching 8 bases. The germline CDR1 and CDR2 sequences are SGHDT and YYEEEE. V gave up 0 bases and J gave up 6 bases; unmatched junction bases: 8. The length of the CDR3 is 16 residues. CDR3 residues: CASSLAGQGAVNEQFF. CDR3 nucleotides: TGTGCCAGCAGCTTGGCCGGTCAGGGGGCCGTCAATGAGCAGTTCTTC.

The chain couples TRBV2 to TRBJ2-1; possibly TRBD2 for D (7 bases). Germline CDR1 is SNHLY and CDR2 is FYNNEI. V was pared by 6 bases and J by 3 bases, with 18 bases between. CDR3 length equals 16 residues. The DNA of the CDR3 is TGTGCCAGCAGATTAGGGGGGGGTGGAGTCTACAATGAGCAGTTCTTC. Protein: CASRLGGGGVYNEQFF.

The V and J genes are TRBV2 and TRBJ1-1; weak D call: TRBD1 (5 bases). Germline CDR1 reads SNHLY; CDR2 reads FYNNEI. The CDR3 has 15 residues. V was pared by 3 bases and J by 2 bases, with 13 bases between. The CDR3 DNA is TGTGCCAGCAGTGATCGACAGTGGGATAACACTGAAGCTTTCTTT. This sequence encodes CASSDRQWDNTEAFF.

This clonotype is a singleton in its sample. The genes are TRBV7-2 and TRBJ2-1; D uncertain. V lost 9 bases and J lost 2, with 11 bases in between. Germline CDR1 and CDR2: SGHTA and FQGNSA. The CDR3 contains 13 residues. CDR3 sequence: CASPAGTYNEQFF. CDR3 nucleotide sequence: TGTGCCAGTCCGGCAGGCACCTACAATGAGCAGTTCTTC.

This clonotype was detected a few times. V and J are TRBV7-8 and TRBJ2-1; D may match TRBD1 or TRBD2 (5 bases each). V shed 2 bases and J shed 9 bases, with 11 bases lying between them. Germline CDR1 SGHVS, CDR2 FQNEAQ. This CDR3 is built from 13 residues. The CDR3 DNA reads as TGTGCCAGCAGCTTATTCCGGGACGCTGAGCAGTTCTTC. This codes for CASSLFRDAEQFF.

In this sample, this clonotype turned up once. One base away lies a much larger clone, so this may be a sequencing read error. In nucleotides, the CDR3 is TGTGCCAGCAGAGCCGGGACAGGGGGCAGGGAGGGGGAGACCCAGTACTTC. Encoded protein: CASRAGTGGREGETQYF. The rearrangement links TRBV12-3 or TRBV12-4 to TRBJ2-5, with 12 bases lining up with TRBD1. There are 17 residues in the CDR3. Losses at the gene ends were 6 bases for V and 5 bases for J; bases not matched to a gene: 13.

The J gene is TRBJ2-7, the V gene TRBV7-9; possible D gene TRBD1, 5 bases. Germline V lookup: CDR1 SEHNR, CDR2 FQNEAQ (reference sequence). Trimming pared 2 bases from V and 5 bases from J, leaving 10 bases between. This CDR3 is built from 13 residues. CDR3 coding DNA: TGTGCCAGCAGCTTACCAGGGTACGACGAGCAGTACTTC. Translating gives CASSLPGYDEQYF. The whole variable domain, remainder taken from reference TRBV7-9 and TRBJ2-7, is DTGVSQNPRHKITKRGQNVTFRCDPISEHNRLYWYRQTLGQGPEFLTYFQNEAQLEKSRLLSDRFSAERPKGSFSTLEIQRTEQGDSAMYLCASSLPGYDEQYFGPGTRLTVT.

This rearrangement joins TRBV20-1 to TRBJ2-2, with 8 bases fitting TRBD1. The germline CDR1 and CDR2 sequences are DFQATT and SNEGSKA (reference sequence). V shed 6 bases and J 3 bases; nucleotides not matched to a gene: 3. This CDR3 region has 13 residues. This CDR3 is CSAKTGDTGELFF. The CDR3 nucleotides read TGCAGTGCAAAGACAGGGGACACCGGGGAGCTGTTTTTT.

This clonotype was detected only once. The V call is TRBV13, the J call TRBJ2-3; TRBD2 agrees at 12 bases. The CDR3 contains 17 residues. Losses at the gene ends were 6 bases for V and 9 bases for J; bases not matched to a gene: 16. Germline V gives CDR1 PRHDT, CDR2 FYEKMQ (reference sequence). The DNA for the CDR3 is TGTGCCAGCAGATCCGGACTAGCGGGATCCCCCGTAGACACGCAGTATTTT. Translation gives CASRSGLAGSPVDTQYF.

This clonotype was counted a single time. This chain links TRBV27 with TRBJ1-5, with 9 nucleotides matching TRBD1. With 5 bases clipped from V and 3 bases from J, the junction kept 5 bases outside the gene matches. The germline V gene encodes CDR1 MNHEY and CDR2 SMNVEV (reference sequence). The CDR3 is made up of 15 amino acids. The CDR3 DNA sequence: TGTGCCAGCAGTCCCGGGACAGGGAACAATCAGCCCCAGCATTTT. It translates to CASSPGTGNNQPQHF.

This chain uses TRBV27 with TRBJ1-1, with D possibly matching TRBD1 (6 bases). In germline, CDR1 is MNHEY, CDR2 SMNVEV (reference sequence). Deletions cut 6 bases from V and 1 base from J, with 15 bases between. This CDR3 has 15 amino acids. CDR3 sequence: CASRWAGTQNTEAFF. The DNA of the CDR3 is TGTGCCAGCAGGTGGGCCGGGACACAGAACACTGAAGCTTTCTTT.